This T cell receptor (beta chain) came from a study of radiation and T cells in renal cell carcinoma. Broader study findings: No pretreatment tumor biopsies were available for baseline clonotypes. In blood, top tumor clones expanded by 2 weeks, shrinking by 4.

A word on this clone: Its antigen is unknown.

Produced via immunoSEQ multiplex PCR; TCRdb's table is partial and in-frame only. The sample gives 70,000 to 100,000 clones, roughly four fifths of which show up once; approximately 6.4% is in the top ten. Time point noted: baseline pretreatment blood. Sample treatment: 15 Gy SBRT to primary tumor, nephrectomy 4 weeks later. Serial blood draws occurred at baseline and 2 and 4 weeks post-SBRT. Clear cell pathology was present in this patient's renal cell carcinoma. V was clipped by 6 bases and J by 4 bases, with 21 bases between them. Germline CDR1 and CDR2: LNHDA and SQIVND (reference sequence). The CDR3 sequence is 16 residues long.

The source was blood, collected from a patient whose treatment included radiotherapy and nephrectomy. The TCR was taken from a man aged 60 to 69 with renal cell carcinoma. V and J are TRBV19 and TRBJ2-5; D tentatively fits TRBD1 or TRBD2 (7 bases each). The CDR3 sequence: CASSSMTGRGAETQYF. DNA for the CDR3: TGTGCCAGTAGCTCTATGACAGGGAGGGGGGCAGAGACCCAGTACTTC.